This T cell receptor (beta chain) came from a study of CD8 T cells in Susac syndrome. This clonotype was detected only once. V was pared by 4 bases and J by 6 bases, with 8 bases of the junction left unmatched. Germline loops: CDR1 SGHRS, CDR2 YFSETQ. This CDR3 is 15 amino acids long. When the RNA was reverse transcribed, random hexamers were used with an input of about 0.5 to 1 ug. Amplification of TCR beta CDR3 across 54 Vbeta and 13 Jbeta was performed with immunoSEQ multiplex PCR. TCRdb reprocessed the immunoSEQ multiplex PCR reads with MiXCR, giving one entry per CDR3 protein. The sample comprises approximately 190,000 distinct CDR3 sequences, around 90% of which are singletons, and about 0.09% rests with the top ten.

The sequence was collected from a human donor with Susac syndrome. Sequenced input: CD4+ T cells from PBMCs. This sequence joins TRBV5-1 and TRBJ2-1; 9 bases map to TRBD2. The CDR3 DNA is TGCGCCAGCAGCGAGACGCGGGGGGGCCGCAATGAGCAGTTCTTC. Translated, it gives CASSETRGGRNEQFF.